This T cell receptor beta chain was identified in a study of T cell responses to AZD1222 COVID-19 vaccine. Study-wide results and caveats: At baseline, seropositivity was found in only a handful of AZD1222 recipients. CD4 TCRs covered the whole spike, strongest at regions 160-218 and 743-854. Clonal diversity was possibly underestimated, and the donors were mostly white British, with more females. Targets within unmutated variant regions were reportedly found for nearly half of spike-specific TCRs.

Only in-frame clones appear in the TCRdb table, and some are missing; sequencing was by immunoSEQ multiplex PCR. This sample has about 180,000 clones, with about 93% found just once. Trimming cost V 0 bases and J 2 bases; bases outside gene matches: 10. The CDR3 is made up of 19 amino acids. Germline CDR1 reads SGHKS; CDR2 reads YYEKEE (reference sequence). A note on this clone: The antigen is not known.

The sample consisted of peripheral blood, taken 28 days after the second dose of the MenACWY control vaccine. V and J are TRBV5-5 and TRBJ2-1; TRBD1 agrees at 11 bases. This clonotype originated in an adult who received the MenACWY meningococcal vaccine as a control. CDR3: CASSLAYSRGQGAYNEQFF. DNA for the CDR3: TGTGCCAGCAGCTTGGCTTATAGTAGGGGACAGGGGGCCTACAATGAGCAGTTCTTC.